This T cell receptor (beta chain) derives from a study of blood T cell repertoires in COVID-19. About the study: Whether acute or convalescent, the COVID-19 samples came from the United States, Italy and Spain.

During active infection, Seattle patients enrolled and were then monitored through disease. Germline V CDR1 and CDR2: MGHRA, YSYEKL. This CDR3 spans 16 amino acids. V dropped 0 bases and J dropped 3 bases, with 11 bases sitting between them. Sequenced by immunoSEQ multiplex PCR; TCRdb stores in-frame clones only, minus some. The profile shows 200,000 to 250,000 clones, roughly 86% of them singletons. The TCR sequence derives from a woman aged 50 to 60 with COVID-19, enrolled during active disease. The chain has TRBV4-1 and TRBJ2-2, with D perhaps matching TRBD2 (6 bases). Sequenced input: peripheral blood. The CDR3, as DNA: TGCGCCAGCAGCCAAGAACGGGGGACCTACACCGGGGAGCTGTTTTTT. It yields the protein CASSQERGTYTGELFF.